This T cell receptor beta chain was identified during a study of T cell responses to AZD1222 COVID-19 vaccine. V lost 3 bases, J lost 2 bases, and 7 bases lay in between. The CDR3 has 13 residues. Produced via immunoSEQ multiplex PCR; TCRdb's table is partial and in-frame only. The sample has about 130,000 clones, 80% to 95% seen once; the top ten hold about 1.1%. Findings and caveats of the study: Repertoires were sampled only after the peak T cell response.

Note on this clone: The antigen remains undetermined. The identical CDR3 is also encoded by other nucleotide sequences in the sample.

This TCR was recovered from an adult who received the AZD1222 COVID-19 vaccine. The source was peripheral blood, collected 28 days after the second AZD1222 dose. V is TRBV12-3 or TRBV12-4 and J is TRBJ1-1; D might be TRBD1 (5 bases). This CDR3 reads CASSLGGNTEAFF. DNA for the CDR3: TGTGCCAGCAGTTTGGGGGGTAACACTGAAGCTTTCTTT.